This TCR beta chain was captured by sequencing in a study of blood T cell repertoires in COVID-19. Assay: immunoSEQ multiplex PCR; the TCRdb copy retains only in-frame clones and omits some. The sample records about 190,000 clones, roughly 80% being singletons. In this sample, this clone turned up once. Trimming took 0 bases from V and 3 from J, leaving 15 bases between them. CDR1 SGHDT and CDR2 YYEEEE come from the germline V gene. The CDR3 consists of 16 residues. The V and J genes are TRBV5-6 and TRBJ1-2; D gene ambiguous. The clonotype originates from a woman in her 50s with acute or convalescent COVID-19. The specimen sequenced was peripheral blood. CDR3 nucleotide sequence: TGTGCCAGCAGCTTGGCACGACACCTTGCCTACTATGGCTACACCTTC. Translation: CASSLARHLAYYGYTF.